These 13 T cell receptor beta chains originate from one sample sequenced in a study of T cells in women clearing cervical HPV infection. Assay: immunoSEQ multiplex PCR; the TCRdb copy retains only in-frame clones and omits some. The table counts around 21,000 clones; approximately 6% lies in the top ten. Source material: blood buffy coat. All receptors derive from a woman between 18 and 69 years old with a cervical HPV16 infection that either progressed to CIN3+ or cleared (not recorded which).

Regarding this clone: The read falls 3 residues short of the CDR3 end, and the missing part is taken from the germline J gene. The J gene is TRBJ2-1, the V gene TRBV19; 10 positions agree with TRBD1. J lost 2 bases, V lost 6 bases, and 10 bases had no gene match. Germline CDR1 LNHDA, CDR2 SQIVND (reference sequence). The CDR3 is made up of 17 amino acids. Here the CDR3 reads CASRPGTGAITYNEQFF. The sequenced CDR3 bases are TGTGCCAGTAGACCCGGGACAGGGGCGATAACCTACAATGAG.

Notes on this clone: The CDR3 goes on 3 residues after the read ends, and that part is filled in from the germline J gene. This chain links TRBV7-3 with TRBJ2-3; a possible D gene is TRBD2 (6 bases). Trimming cost V 5 bases and J 0 bases, with 15 bases left between them. Germline V gene data show CDR1 as SGHTA and CDR2 as FQGTGA. The CDR3 runs to 16 residues. Incomplete CDR3 DNA: TGTGCCAGCAGCCCGACGCGGGGTACTAGCACAGATACG. It codes for CASSPTRGTSTDT. The whole CDR3 protein reads CASSPTRGTSTDTQYF.

With regard to this clone: The read comes to an end 3 residues before the CDR3 does, leaving the germline J gene to fill in the end. The chain carries TRBV20-1 and TRBJ1-4; the match to TRBD1 covers 8 bases. V shed 5 bases, J shed 8 bases, and the junction held 10 bases outside the gene matches. Looked up from germline, CDR1 is DFQATT and CDR2 is SNEGSKA (reference sequence). The CDR3 runs 14 residues. Partial CDR3 DNA: TGCAGTGCTGACCCCGGGACAGGCAGCGAAAAA. Its protein product is CSADPGTGSEK. The CDR3 reads in full as CSADPGTGSEKLFF.

A remark on this clone: The read falls 3 residues short of the CDR3 end, and the missing part is taken from the germline J gene. The J gene is TRBJ2-5, the V gene TRBV20-1; the D is unclear. This CDR3 spans 13 amino acids. V gave up 0 bases and J gave up 3 bases, with 8 bases separating them. Germline V CDR1 and CDR2: DFQATT, SNEGSKA (reference sequence). CDR3 region: CSAREGLKETQYF. CDR3 DNA, as far as it was read: TGCAGTGCTAGAGAAGGCCTGAAAGAGACC.

On this clone: The observed sequence ends 3 residues before the CDR3 terminus, with the missing tail filled in from the germline J gene. The chain uses TRBV4-1 and TRBJ2-1; D possibly corresponds to TRBD2 (6 bases). Trimming shortened V by 5 bases and J by 0 bases, and 14 bases separated the two germline ends. The V gene's germline CDR1 is MGHRA and CDR2 YSYEKL. The CDR3 is 16 residues long. Here the CDR3 reads CASSYSRGRSYNEQFF. The sequenced part of the CDR3 DNA is TGCGCCAGCAGCTACTCGCGGGGACGCTCCTACAATGAG.

A remark on this clone: From the germline J gene comes the end of the CDR3, since the read stops 3 residues before it. The chain joins TRBV12-3 or TRBV12-4 to TRBJ2-7; D not resolved. V was cut by 3 bases and J by 3 bases, with 15 bases left in between. There are 15 residues in the CDR3. CDR3 DNA (partial): TGTGCCAGCAGTTTCGAAGCGTCTAAACACTACGAG. This codes for CASSFEASKHYE. Given in full, the CDR3 is CASSFEASKHYEQYF.

Remarks on this clone: Read data end 3 residues before the CDR3 end; the end is taken from the germline J gene. The chain employs TRBV9 and TRBJ2-3, with 14 bases identical to TRBD2. J gave up 2 bases and V 4 bases, and 6 bases lay outside the gene matches. Germline CDR1 is SGDLS and CDR2 is YYNGEE. The CDR3 runs 17 residues. The CDR3 loop reads CASSTGLAGGNTDTQYF. Partial CDR3 DNA: TGTGCCAGCAGCACAGGACTAGCGGGAGGAAACACAGATACG. The full variable domain, with the rest looked up from reference TRBV9 and TRBJ2-3, is DSGVTQTPKHLITATGQRVTLRCSPRSGDLSVYWYQQSLDQGLQFLIQYYNGEERAKGNILERFSAQQFPDLHSELNLSSLELGDSALYFCASSTGLAGGNTDTQYFGPGTRLTVL.

Concerning this clone itself: The CDR3 end lies 3 residues beyond the end of the read and is filled in from the germline J gene. This chain links TRBV20-1 with TRBJ2-5; 9 bases are a match to TRBD2. CDR1 is DFQATT and CDR2 is SNEGSKA in the germline V gene (reference sequence). V was clipped by 2 bases and J by 2 bases; unmatched bases: 9. CDR3 length: 16 residues. CDR3 DNA (partial): TGCAGTGCTAGATATCCTAGCGGGGCCCAACAAGAGACC. Amino acid sequence: CSARYPSGAQQET. The full CDR3 is CSARYPSGAQQETQYF.

With respect to this clone: The CDR3 extends 3 residues past the end of the read, so its final part is completed from the germline J gene. The rearrangement uses TRBV28 and TRBJ2-3; a possible D gene is TRBD1 (6 bases). Germline-derived CDR1 and CDR2 are MDHEN and SYDVKM. CDR3 length: 16 residues. Trimming shortened V by 6 bases and J by 4 bases, and 20 bases separated the two germline ends. The sequenced part of the CDR3 DNA is TGTGCCAGCAGCCCTACGTCGGGAAAGGGGGCAGATACG. As protein: CASSPTSGKGADT. The whole CDR3 region reads CASSPTSGKGADTQYF.

About this clone: The observed sequence ends 3 residues before the CDR3 terminus, with the missing tail filled in from the germline J gene. The identical CDR3 is also encoded by other nucleotide sequences in the sample. J is TRBJ2-2 and V is TRBV20-1, with 8 bases aligning to TRBD1. The CDR3 totals 16 residues. CDR1 DFQATT and CDR2 SNEGSKA come from the germline V gene (reference sequence). V gave up 3 bases and J gave up 3 bases; unmatched junction bases: 9. This chain's CDR3 is CSASGTGRWDTGELFF. CDR3 bases read: TGCAGTGCTAGTGGGACAGGTCGGTGGGACACCGGGGAG.

Worth noting for this clone: Relative to the germline gene, one junction end is altered; a read error may explain this. Read coverage stops 3 residues before the CDR3 terminus; the germline J gene supplies the remainder. The chain recombines TRBV4-2 with TRBJ1-6; D remains unclear. This CDR3 spans 14 amino acids. CDR1 and CDR2 (germline): LGHNA, YNFKEQ. Here the CDR3 reads CASSQDPKDSPLHF. The CDR3 bases that were read are TGCGCCAGCAGCCAAGATCCCAAGGATTCACCC.

Concerning this clone itself: The read terminates 3 residues ahead of where the CDR3 ends, so the germline J gene completes it. The chain employs TRBV19 and TRBJ2-2; 7 bases match TRBD1. The CDR3 has 17 amino acids. The V segment lost 5 bases and the J segment 4 bases; nucleotides outside the gene matches: 13. Germline V gene data show CDR1 as LNHDA and CDR2 as SQIVND (reference sequence). CDR3 DNA, as far as it was read: TGTGCCAGTAGTTCCTCTCCCGGGACAGACTTCACCGGGGAG. This sequence encodes CASSSSPGTDFTGE. The whole CDR3 protein is CASSSSPGTDFTGELFF.

Remarks on this clone: The read ends 3 residues early relative to the CDR3; the germline J gene fills the gap. The chain uses TRBV19 and TRBJ2-1; 16 bases map to TRBD2. This CDR3 has 16 residues. Trimming at V came to 3 bases and at J to 9 bases, leaving 5 bases not matched to a gene. CDR1 and CDR2 from the germline V gene are LNHDA and SQIVND (reference sequence). The part of the CDR3 DNA that was read is TGTGCCAGTAGTATGGGACTAGCGGGAGGGCCGGGTGAG. Translation gives CASSMGLAGGPGE. The entire CDR3 protein is CASSMGLAGGPGEQFF.